This TCR beta chain is drawn from a study of cytomegalovirus exposure and HLA in healthy donors (dated by TCRdb to the late 2010s). For context, the study as a whole: In an earlier analysis of around 540 of the donors, 250 to 350 Gb of sequence data and 117 million unique TCR beta sequences from about 180 million T cells were reported. About 300 gigabases of sequencing data and tens of millions of unique TCR sequences were included in an early release covering roughly 600 HLA-typed donors. Among the roughly 430 genotyped donors, more than 70% belonged to the genetic ancestry cluster associated with self-reported Caucasian donors. The aim of the study was to test whether cataloging public T cell receptors could identify signatures of past pathogen exposure. The study profiled the T cell repertoires of approximately 700 subjects by immunosequencing and related them to cytomegalovirus serostatus. Along with the roughly 670-subject first cohort, a separate validation cohort of over a hundred different subjects was used. High-throughput TCR immunosequencing, statistical association of individual TCRs with disease status, and machine learning were combined to predict cytomegalovirus infection status. A later analysis re-examined previously published TCR beta repertoires from about 670 donors and added high-resolution HLA genotyping to investigate patterns of TCR occurrence. In the later analysis, no new phenotypic data were used to find candidate immune exposures; instead, reliance was placed on TCR beta sequences and their occurrence across donors. An earlier analysis of nearly 600 of the donors applied high-throughput TCR beta sequencing to assess whether each TCR beta V gene segment acted as functional or pseudogenic. Alongside the repertoire data, information on donor age, sex, ethnicity and CMV serostatus was compiled. A later genetic analysis used genome-wide SNP genotypes for about three fifths of the 666 donors, treating that subset as a discovery cohort. Every repertoire in the discovery cohort had been generated on one and the same sequencing platform. Class I and class II HLA loci were covered by the typing at four-digit resolution. Typing coverage varied by locus: about 629-630 donors for A, B, C, DRB1 and DQB1; roughly 510 for DQA1; some 610 for DPA1; roughly 470 for DPB1. About five DR-DQ haplotypes were handled as single units for association and clustering, since linkage in the cohort was strong. On average, roughly 240,000 unique TCR beta nucleotide sequences were sequenced per donor among some 430 genotyped donors of the cohort, with roughly 18% of those sequences being non-productive. Study-wide findings and limitations: In a later analysis, most CMV-associated TCR beta chains were found to appear HLA-restricted, with HLA associations seemingly driven largely by CMV exposure. In vitro tests confirmed that a few of the cytomegalovirus-associated TCR beta chains recognize cytomegalovirus antigens. The classifier was reported to diagnose cytomegalovirus status with high specificity and sensitivity in both the original and validation cohorts. Several of the top co-occurrence clusters appeared to be linked to parvovirus B19, influenza, CMV and Epstein-Barr virus, according to a later analysis. Immune exposure information for the cohort was limited to CMV serostatus. According to a later genetic analysis, donors in an Asian-associated ancestry cluster had fewer N-insertions in productive TCRs than the approximately 690-donor mean. An association between a missense DCLRE1C variant and V-gene and J-gene trimming of TCR beta chains was found in a later genetic analysis and replicated in an independent cohort. Assigning TCR associations to individual alleles was difficult when HLA alleles, especially DR and DQ, strongly co-occurred. An earlier analysis of approximately 530 of the donors showed that most TCR beta V segments appeared in productive rearrangements either about 87% or about 30% of the time, which broadly matched IMGT annotations. Some IMGT-functional V segments, including TRBV6-2 and TRBV6-3, could not be told apart with the 87-base-pair reads, so those segments were excluded. A total of 164 TCR beta chains were listed by the study as associated with cytomegalovirus. In this cohort, only TCR beta chains were sequenced, and detectable features were limited by the absence of alpha or paired-chain data. A cluster of highly shared sequence variants was judged likely to be a technical artifact of the sequencing pipeline. A further reported finding was that TCR beta sequences accurately predicted the HLA-A and HLA-B alleles for most subjects in the first cohort. HLA typing was unavailable for some donors at each locus, so association tests used only the typed subset. At a false discovery rate of 0.05, a later analysis linked fewer than 20,000 TCR beta sequences to specific HLA alleles. Most TCR sequences were seen in very few donors, while some public TCRs were found in many individuals. Presence/absence analyses assumed roughly uniform sequencing depth across donors, an assumption that may not hold. Because counts were too low, roughly 16 rarely observed V segments, including chromosome 9 orphons, were left out of the earlier analysis of 587 of the donors. According to the authors, the approach could potentially be generalized to other disease states and immunological phenotypes. In a later analysis, TCR association rates were found to vary across HLA loci, with the most associated TCRs seen for DRB1 alleles and the fewest for HLA-C alleles. In a later analysis, HLA-associated TCR beta chains showed more clonal expansion and lower generation probabilities than non-associated chains that were equally common. Correlated functional status among segregating V segments might reflect linkage disequilibrium, but an unknown experimental factor could not be ruled out.

V is clipped by 3 bases and J by 5 bases, and the sequence between their germline boundaries is 11 bases long. The cysteine opens and the phenylalanine closes a CDR3 of 13 amino acids. Only the CDR3 part of the read is kept: 39 bases, read in frame from the first base. In the germline V gene (reference sequence), CDR1 corresponds to SGHNT and CDR2 to YYREEE. In total, about 650 healthy bone marrow donors made up the cohort. At the time of sampling, all cohort members were nominally healthy, though unrecorded immune exposures were likely present. The donor tested CMV seronegative, placing the donor among the roughly 400 seronegative members of the cohort. Each donor provided a peripheral blood sample, and peripheral blood mononuclear cells were used for TCR beta sequencing. Genomic DNA extraction from the blood cell samples was performed with the Qiagen DNeasy Blood Extraction Kit. Turning to this clone: Which antigen it targets is not known. Nothing much larger sits one base from this clone, and base qualities are not available.

The receptor library was made with the immunoSEQ multiplex PCR assay. For the multiplex PCR, a mixture combining 60 forward primers for TCR Vbeta segments and 13 reverse primers for TCR Jbeta segments was used. A multiplex PCR assay on genomic DNA amplified the CDR3 region of rearranged TCR beta genes. The amplified TCR beta libraries were sequenced on the Illumina HiSeq System as 87-base-pair reads. The authors' analysis ran thus. A later analysis counted 65 million to 90 million unique TCR beta chains across the approximately 700 repertoires, and around 9.9 million of these chains were shared by at least two donors. Raw reads were error-corrected and collapsed into unique sequences with a nearest-neighbor algorithm that merged closely related sequences to remove PCR and sequencing errors. CDR3 sequences were aligned to IMGT reference sequences to assign V, D and J gene segments. For a sequence to be retained, a match of at least six nucleotides to both a V gene segment and a J gene segment was required. Rearrangements were classified as productive when the CDR3 lacked stop codons and remained in frame with V and J, and all other rearrangements were classified as non-productive. Following IMGT convention, CDR3 was defined as the stretch from the second conserved V-encoded cysteine to the conserved J-encoded phenylalanine. Sequences without an unambiguous match to a single V gene segment were excluded from the earlier analysis of several hundred of the donors. In an earlier analysis of 450 to 700 of the donors, V segments were called functional above 56.7% productive rearrangements and were called segregating when the between-donor standard deviation exceeded 5%. A statistical classification framework was built for diagnosing cytomegalovirus status from the catalog of TCR beta chain sequences. V and J gene assignment, in a later analysis, came from comparing TCR nucleotide sequences with IMGT/GENE-DB human TR gene sequences. A later analysis assigned CDR3 sequences and most-parsimonious VDJ recombination scenarios with the TCRdist pipeline. In a later analysis, each TCR beta chain was defined by its CDR3 amino acid sequence together with its V-gene family, and reads without a unique V-gene family were excluded. In a later analysis, 500 to 650 highly shared, low-generation-probability nucleotide sequences were removed to address suspected cross-contamination and a sequencing artifact. A later analysis calculated a clonal expansion index for each public chain from normalized within-repertoire ranks of inferred template counts. In a later analysis, generation probabilities were computed using a VDJ recombination model fitted to out-of-frame rearrangements, and the results were checked against IGoR. Hypergeometric tests were used in a later analysis to score TCR-TCR, TCR-HLA and TCR-CMV co-occurrence, with a repertoire-size bias correction applied to the TCR pairs. To estimate false discovery rates, a later analysis permuted the HLA or CMV assignments 20 times. A later analysis grouped co-occurring TCRs with DBSCAN, adding TCRdist sequence similarity when clustering within HLA-allele-positive subsets. Co-occurrence clustering excluded repertoires with fewer than 30,000 or more than 120,000 public chains, plus five with anomalous nucleotide sharing. In its TCRdb copy, this immuneACCESS table keeps in-frame sequences only and misses some clones. Where compared with another copy, unresolved V genes explain less than half of these, and the others have no known cause. The V and J calls and the clone size are those of that table, but D and trimming were determined from the DNA. The sample profile shows approximately 150,000 clones; roughly 73% of them were found once. The top ten constitute roughly 1.6% of the sample.

The chain is made from TRBV5-4 and TRBJ2-5; no confident D gene assignment can be made. The receptor's source is a female donor in good health and CMV-seronegative. Sequencing used PBMCs. The CDR3 amino acid sequence is: CASSSGGWETQYF. Here is the DNA: TGTGCCAGCAGCTCCGGCGGTTGGGAGACCCAGTACTTC.